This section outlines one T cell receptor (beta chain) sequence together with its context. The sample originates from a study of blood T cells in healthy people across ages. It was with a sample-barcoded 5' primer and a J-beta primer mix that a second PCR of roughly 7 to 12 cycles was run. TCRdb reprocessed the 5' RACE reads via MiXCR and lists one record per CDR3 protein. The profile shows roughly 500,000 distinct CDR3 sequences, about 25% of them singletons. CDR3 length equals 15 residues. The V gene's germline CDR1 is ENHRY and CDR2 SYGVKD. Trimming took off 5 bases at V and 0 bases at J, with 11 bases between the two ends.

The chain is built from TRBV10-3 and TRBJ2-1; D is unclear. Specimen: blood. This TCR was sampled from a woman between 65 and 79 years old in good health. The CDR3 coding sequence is TGTGCCATCAGTACCGTCGGCAGCTCCTACAATGAGCAGTTCTTC. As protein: CAISTVGSSYNEQFF.